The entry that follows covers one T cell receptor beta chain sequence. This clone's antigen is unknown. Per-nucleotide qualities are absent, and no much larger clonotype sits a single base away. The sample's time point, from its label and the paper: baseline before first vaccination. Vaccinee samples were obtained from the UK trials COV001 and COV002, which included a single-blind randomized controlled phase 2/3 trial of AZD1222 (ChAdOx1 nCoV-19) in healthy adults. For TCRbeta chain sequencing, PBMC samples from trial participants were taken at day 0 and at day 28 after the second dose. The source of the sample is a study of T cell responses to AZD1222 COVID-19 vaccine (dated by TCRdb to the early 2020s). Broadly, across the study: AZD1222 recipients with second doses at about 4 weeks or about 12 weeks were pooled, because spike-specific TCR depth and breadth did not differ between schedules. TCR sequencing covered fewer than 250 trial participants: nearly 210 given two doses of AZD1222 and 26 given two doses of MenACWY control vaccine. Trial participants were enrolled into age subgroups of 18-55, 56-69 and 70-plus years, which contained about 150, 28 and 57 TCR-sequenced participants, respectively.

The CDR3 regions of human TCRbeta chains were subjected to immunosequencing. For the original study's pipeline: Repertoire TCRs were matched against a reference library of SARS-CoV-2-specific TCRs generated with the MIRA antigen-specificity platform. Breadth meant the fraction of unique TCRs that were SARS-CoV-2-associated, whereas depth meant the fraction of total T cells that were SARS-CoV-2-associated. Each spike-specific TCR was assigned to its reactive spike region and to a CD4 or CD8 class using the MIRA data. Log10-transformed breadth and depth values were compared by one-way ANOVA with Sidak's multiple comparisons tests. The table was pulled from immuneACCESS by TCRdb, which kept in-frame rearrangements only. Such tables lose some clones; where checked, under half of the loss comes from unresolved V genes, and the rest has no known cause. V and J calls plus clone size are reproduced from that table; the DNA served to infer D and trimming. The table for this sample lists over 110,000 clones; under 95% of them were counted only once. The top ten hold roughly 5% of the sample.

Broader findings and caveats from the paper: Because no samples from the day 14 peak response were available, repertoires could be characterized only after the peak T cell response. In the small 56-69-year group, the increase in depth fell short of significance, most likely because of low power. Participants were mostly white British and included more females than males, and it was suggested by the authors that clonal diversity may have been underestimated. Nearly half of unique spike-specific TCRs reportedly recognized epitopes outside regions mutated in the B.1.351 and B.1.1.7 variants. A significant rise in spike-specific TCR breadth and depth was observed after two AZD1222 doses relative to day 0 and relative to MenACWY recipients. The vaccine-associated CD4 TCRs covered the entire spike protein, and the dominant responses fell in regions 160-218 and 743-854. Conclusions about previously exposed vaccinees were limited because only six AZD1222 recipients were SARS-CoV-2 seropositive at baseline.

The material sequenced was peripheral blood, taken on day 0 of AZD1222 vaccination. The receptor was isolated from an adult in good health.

The nucleotide sequence reads as follows: TGTGCCAGCAGCTCCACGAGGAATTCACCCCTCCACTTT. It is translated as CASSSTRNSPLHF. The chain joins TRBV7-2 to TRBJ1-6, with the identity of the D gene unclear. V and J lose 4 bases and 7 bases, and a span of 8 bases separates them. CDR1 and CDR2 are read off the germline V gene as SGHTA and FQGNSA. The CDR3 numbers 13 residues from cysteine through phenylalanine. The kept DNA is CDR3 alone, 39 bases in frame from the first base.